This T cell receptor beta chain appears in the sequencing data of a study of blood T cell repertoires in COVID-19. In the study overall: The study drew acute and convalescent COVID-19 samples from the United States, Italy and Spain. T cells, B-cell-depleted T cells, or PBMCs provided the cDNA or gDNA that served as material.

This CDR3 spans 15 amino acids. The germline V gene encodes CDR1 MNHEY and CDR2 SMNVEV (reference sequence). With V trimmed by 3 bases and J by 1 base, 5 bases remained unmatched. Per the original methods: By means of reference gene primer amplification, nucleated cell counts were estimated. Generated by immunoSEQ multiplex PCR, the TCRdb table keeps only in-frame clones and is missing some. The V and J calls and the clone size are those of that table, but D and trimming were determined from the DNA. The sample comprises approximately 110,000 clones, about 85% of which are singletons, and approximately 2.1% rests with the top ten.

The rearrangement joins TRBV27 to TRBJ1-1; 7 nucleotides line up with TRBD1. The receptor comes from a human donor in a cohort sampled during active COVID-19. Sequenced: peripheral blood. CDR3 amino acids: CASSLGTVPNTEAFF. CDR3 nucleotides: TGTGCCAGCAGTTTGGGGACAGTTCCGAACACTGAAGCTTTCTTT.